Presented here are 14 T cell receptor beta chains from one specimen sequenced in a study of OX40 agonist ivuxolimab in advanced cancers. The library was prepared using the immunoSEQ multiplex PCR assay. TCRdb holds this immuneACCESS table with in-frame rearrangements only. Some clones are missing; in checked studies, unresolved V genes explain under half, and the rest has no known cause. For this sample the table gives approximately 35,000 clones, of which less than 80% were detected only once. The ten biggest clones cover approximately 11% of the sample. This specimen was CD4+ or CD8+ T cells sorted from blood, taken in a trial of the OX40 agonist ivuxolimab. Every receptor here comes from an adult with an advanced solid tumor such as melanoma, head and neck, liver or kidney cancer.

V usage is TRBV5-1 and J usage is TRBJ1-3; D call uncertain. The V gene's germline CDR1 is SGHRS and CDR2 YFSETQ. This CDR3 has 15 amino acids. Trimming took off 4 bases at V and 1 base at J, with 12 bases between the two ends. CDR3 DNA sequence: TGCGCCAGCAGCCCGGACCTCCTATCTGGAAACACCATATATTTT. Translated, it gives CASSPDLLSGNTIYF.

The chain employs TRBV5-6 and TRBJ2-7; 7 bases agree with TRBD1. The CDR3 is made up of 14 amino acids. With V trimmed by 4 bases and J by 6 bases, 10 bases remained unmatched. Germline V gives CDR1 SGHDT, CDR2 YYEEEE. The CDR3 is CASSLRQGTGEQYF. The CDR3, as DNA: TGTGCCAGCAGCCTACGACAGGGAACGGGCGAGCAGTACTTC.

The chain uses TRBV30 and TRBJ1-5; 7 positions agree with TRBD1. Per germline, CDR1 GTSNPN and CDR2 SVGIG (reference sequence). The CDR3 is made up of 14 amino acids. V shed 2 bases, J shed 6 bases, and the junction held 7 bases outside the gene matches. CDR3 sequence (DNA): TGTGCCTGGAGTTTGGAGGGGGCGGCTCAGCCCCAGCATTTT. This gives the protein CAWSLEGAAQPQHF.

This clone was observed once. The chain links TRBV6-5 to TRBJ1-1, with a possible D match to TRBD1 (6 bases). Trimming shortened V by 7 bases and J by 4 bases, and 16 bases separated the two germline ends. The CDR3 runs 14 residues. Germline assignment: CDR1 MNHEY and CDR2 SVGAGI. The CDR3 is CASKSTGIGTEAFF. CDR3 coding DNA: TGTGCCAGCAAATCCACAGGGATTGGCACTGAAGCTTTCTTT.

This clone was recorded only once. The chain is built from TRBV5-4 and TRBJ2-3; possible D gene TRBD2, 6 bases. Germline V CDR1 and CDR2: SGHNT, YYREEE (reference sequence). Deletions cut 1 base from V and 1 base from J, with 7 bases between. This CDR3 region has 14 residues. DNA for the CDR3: TGTGCCAGCAGCTTGTGGGGGGGCACAGATACGCAGTATTTT. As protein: CASSLWGGTDTQYF. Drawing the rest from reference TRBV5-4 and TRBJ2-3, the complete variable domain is ETGVTQSPTHLIKTRGQQVTLRCSSQSGHNTVSWYQQALGQGPQFIFQYYREEENGRGNFPPRFSGLQFPNYSSELNVNALELDDSALYLCASSLWGGTDTQYFGPGTRLTVL.

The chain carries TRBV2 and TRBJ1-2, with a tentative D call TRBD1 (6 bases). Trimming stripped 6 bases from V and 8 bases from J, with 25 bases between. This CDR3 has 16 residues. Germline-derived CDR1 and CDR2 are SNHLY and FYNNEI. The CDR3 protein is CASSSGRGTDLGGYTF. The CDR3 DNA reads TGTGCCAGCAGCAGCGGAAGGGGGACCGACTTAGGGGGCTACACCTTC.

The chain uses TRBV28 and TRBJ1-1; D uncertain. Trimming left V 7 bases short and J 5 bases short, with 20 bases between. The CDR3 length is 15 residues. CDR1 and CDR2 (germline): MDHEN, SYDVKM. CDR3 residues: CASTLLKGSRTEAFF. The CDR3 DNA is TGTGCCAGCACTCTCCTCAAGGGCAGCCGGACTGAAGCTTTCTTT.

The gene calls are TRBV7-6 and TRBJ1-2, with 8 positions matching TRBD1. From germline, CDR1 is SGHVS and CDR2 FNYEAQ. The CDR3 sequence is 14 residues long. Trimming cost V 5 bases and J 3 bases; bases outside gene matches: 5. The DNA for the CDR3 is TGTGCCAGCAGCCGGGAGGGACAGGACTATGGCTACACCTTC. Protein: CASSREGQDYGYTF.

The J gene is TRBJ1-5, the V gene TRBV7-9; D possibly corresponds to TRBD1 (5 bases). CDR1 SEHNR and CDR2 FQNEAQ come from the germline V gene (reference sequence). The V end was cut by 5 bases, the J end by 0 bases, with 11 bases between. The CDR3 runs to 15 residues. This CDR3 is CASSAGSHSNQPQHF. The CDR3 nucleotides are TGTGCCAGCAGCGCAGGGAGCCATAGCAATCAGCCCCAGCATTTT.

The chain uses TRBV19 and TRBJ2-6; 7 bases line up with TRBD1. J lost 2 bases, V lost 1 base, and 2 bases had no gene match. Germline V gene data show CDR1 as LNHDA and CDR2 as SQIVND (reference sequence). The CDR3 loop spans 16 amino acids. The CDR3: CASSIGTGAGANVLTF. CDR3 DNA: TGTGCCAGTAGTATAGGAACAGGGGCTGGGGCCAACGTCCTGACTTTC.

CDR3 DNA sequence: TGTGCCAGCAGCTTATTCTGGGGCACTGAAGCTTTCTTT. Protein: CASSLFWGTEAFF. The chain combines TRBV7-2 with TRBJ1-1; D is undetermined. V gave up 2 bases and J gave up 4 bases, with 8 bases separating them. The CDR3 length is 13 residues. Per the germline V gene, CDR1 is SGHTA and CDR2 is FQGNSA.

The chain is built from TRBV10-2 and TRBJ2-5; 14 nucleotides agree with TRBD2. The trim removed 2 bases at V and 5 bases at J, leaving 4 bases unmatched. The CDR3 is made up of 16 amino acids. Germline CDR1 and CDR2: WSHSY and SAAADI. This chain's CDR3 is CASSEPRLAGGETQYF. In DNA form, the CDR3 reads TGCGCCAGCAGTGAGCCTAGACTAGCGGGGGGGGAGACCCAGTACTTC.

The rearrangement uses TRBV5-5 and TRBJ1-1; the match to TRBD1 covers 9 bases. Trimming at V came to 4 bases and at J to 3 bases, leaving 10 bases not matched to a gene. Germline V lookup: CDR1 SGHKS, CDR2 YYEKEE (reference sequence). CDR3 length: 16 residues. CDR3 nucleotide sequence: TGTGCCAGCAGCGAGGGACAGGGAATTAGGGACACTGAAGCTTTCTTT. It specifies CASSEGQGIRDTEAFF.

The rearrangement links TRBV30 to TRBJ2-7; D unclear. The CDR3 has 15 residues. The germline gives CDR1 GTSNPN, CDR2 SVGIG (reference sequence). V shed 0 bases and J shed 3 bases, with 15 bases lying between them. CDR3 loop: CAWSVNDGYRYEQYF. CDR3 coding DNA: TGTGCCTGGAGTGTAAATGATGGCTACCGCTACGAGCAGTACTTC.